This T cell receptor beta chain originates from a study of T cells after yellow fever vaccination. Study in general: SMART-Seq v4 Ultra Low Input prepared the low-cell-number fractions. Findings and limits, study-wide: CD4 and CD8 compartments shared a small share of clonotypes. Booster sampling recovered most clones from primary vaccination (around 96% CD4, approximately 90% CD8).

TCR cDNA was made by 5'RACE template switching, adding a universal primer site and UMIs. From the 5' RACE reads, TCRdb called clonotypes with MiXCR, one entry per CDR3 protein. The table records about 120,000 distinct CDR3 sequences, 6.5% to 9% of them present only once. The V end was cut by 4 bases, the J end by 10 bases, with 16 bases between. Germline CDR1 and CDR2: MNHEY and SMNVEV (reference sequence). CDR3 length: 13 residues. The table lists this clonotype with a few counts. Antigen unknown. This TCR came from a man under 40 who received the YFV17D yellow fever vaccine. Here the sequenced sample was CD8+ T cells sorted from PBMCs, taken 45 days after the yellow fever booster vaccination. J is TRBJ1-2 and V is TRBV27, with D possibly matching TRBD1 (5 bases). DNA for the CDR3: TGTGCCAGCAGTTGGGTACCCGGACACTTCTACACCTTC. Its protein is CASSWVPGHFYTF.